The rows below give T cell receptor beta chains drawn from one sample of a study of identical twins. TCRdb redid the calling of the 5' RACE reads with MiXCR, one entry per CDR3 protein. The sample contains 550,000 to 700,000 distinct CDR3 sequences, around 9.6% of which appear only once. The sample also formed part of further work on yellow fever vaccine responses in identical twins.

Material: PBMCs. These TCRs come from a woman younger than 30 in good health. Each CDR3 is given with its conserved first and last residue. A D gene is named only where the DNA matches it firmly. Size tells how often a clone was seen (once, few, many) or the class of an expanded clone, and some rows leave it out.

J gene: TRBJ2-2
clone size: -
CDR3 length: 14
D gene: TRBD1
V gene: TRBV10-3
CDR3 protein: CAIREGTGDGELFF
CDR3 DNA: TGTGCCATCAGGGAGGGGACAGGGGACGGGGAGCTGTTTTTT

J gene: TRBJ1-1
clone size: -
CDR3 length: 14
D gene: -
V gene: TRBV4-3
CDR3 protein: CASSQDGATAGAFF
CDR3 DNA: TGCGCCAGCAGCCAAGATGGGGCGACCGCCGGGGCTTTCTTT

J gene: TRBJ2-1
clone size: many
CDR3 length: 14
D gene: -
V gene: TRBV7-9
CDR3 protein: CASSPDGRINEQFF
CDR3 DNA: TGTGCCAGCAGCCCAGACGGGAGAATCAATGAGCAGTTCTTC

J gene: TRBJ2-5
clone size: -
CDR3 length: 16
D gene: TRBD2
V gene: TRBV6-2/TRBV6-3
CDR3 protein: CASSYERGLGQETQYF
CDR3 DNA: TGTGCCAGCAGTTACGAACGTGGACTAGGGCAAGAGACCCAGTACTTC

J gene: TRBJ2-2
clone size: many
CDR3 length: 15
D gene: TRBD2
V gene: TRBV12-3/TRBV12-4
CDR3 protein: CASSYLAGVAGELFF
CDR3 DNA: TGTGCCAGCAGTTATCTAGCGGGAGTGGCCGGGGAGCTGTTTTTT

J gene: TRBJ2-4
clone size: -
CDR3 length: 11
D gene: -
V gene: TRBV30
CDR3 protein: CAWSVGRGRGF
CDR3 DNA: TGTGCCTGGAGTGTAGGCAGGGGTAGAGGCTTC

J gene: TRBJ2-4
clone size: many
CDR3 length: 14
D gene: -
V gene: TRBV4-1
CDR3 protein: CASSQPGLGDIQYF
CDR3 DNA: TGCGCCAGCAGCCAACCGGGACTGGGGGACATTCAGTACTTC

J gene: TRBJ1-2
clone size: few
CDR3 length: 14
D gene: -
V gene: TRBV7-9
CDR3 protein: CASSLVSGSYGYTF
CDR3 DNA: TGTGCCAGCAGCTTAGTTTCAGGGAGCTATGGCTACACCTTC

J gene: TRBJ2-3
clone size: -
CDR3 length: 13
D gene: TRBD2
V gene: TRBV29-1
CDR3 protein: CSGRTSGRVPQYF
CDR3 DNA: TGCAGCGGCCGGACTAGCGGGAGGGTTCCGCAGTATTTT

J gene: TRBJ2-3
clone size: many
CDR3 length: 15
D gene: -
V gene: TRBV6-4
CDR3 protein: CASSEGAGERDTQYF
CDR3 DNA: TGTGCCAGCAGTGAGGGGGCAGGGGAAAGAGATACGCAGTATTTT

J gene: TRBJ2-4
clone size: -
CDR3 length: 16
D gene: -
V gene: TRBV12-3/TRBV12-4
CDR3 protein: CASTQAGVLAKNIQYF
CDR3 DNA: TGTGCCAGCACTCAAGCGGGTGTACTAGCCAAAAACATTCAGTACTTC

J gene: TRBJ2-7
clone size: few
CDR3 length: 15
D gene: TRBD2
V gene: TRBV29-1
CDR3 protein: CSVETPLAGEYEQYF
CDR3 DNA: TGCAGCGTTGAGACTCCTCTAGCGGGAGAATATGAGCAGTACTTC

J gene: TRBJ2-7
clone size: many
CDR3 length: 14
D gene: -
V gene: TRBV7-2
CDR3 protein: CASSLSQAKGEQYF
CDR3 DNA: TGTGCCAGCAGCTTAAGCCAGGCCAAGGGCGAGCAGTACTTC

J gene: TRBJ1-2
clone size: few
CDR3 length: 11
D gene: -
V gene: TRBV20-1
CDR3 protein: CSATPGSGYTF
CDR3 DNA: TGCAGTGCTACCCCAGGGTCTGGCTACACCTTC

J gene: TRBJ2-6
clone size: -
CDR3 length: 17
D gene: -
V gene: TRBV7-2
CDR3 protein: CASSLKSPGSGANVLTF
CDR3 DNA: TGTGCCAGCAGCTTAAAGTCTCCGGGCTCTGGGGCCAACGTCCTGACTTTC

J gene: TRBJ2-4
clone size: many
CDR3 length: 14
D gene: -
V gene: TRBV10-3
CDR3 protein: CAISESLQINIQYF
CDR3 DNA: TGTGCCATCAGTGAGTCCCTACAGATAAACATTCAGTACTTC

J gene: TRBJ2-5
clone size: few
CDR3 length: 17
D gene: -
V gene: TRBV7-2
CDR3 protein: CASSLAFVLASLGTQYF
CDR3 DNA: TGTGCCAGCAGCTTAGCGTTTGTCCTAGCGAGCCTGGGGACCCAGTACTTC

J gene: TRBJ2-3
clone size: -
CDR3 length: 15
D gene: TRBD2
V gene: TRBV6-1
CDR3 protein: CASSERRGNTDTQYF
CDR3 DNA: TGTGCCAGCAGTGAAAGGCGGGGGAACACAGATACGCAGTATTTT

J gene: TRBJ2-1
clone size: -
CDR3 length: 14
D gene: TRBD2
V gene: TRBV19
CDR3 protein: CASSVTSGGYEQFF
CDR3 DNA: TGTGCCAGTAGCGTGACTAGCGGGGGCTATGAGCAGTTCTTC

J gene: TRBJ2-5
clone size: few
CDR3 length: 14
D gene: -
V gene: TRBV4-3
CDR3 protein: CASSQDLRGETQYF
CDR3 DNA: TGCGCCAGCAGCCAAGATCTTCGGGGTGAGACCCAGTACTTC

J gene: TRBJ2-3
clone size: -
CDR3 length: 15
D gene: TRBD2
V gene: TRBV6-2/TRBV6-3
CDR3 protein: CASRGLAAITDTQYF
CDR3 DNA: TGTGCCAGCAGGGGCCTAGCGGCTATCACAGATACGCAGTATTTT

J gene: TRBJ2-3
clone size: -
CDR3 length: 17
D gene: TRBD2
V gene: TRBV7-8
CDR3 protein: CASSPYHSGGITDTQYF
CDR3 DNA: TGTGCCAGCAGCCCCTACCACAGCGGGGGAATCACAGATACGCAGTATTTT

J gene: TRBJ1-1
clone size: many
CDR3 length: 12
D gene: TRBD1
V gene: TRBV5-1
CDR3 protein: CASSLRDSEAFF
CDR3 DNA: TGCGCCAGCAGCTTACGGGACAGTGAAGCTTTCTTT

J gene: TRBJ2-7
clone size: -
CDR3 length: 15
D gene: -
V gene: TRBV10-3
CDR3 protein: CATREGAGVPYEQYF
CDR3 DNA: TGTGCCACACGAGAAGGGGCAGGGGTCCCCTACGAGCAGTACTTC

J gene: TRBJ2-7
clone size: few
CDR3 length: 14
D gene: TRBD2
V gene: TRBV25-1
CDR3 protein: CASSEAGGPYEQYF
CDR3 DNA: TGTGCCAGCAGTGAAGCGGGAGGCCCCTACGAGCAGTACTTC